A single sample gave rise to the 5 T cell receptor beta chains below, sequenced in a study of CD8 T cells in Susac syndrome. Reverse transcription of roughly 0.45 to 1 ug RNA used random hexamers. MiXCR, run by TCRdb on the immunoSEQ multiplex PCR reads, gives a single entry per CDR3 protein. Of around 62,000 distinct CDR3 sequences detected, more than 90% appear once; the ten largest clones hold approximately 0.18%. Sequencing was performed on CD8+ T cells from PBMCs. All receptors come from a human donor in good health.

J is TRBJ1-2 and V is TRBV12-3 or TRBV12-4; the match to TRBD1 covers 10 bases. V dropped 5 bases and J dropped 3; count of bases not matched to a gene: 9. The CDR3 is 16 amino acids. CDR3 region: CASSQGTGVKDYGYTF. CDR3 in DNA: TGTGCCAGCAGTCAAGGGACAGGGGTAAAGGACTATGGCTACACCTTC.

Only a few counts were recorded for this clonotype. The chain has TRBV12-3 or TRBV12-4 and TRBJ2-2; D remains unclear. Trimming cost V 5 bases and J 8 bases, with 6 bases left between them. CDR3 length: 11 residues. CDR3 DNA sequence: TGTGCCAGCAGTCTCCGGGGGGAGCTGTTTTTT. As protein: CASSLRGELFF.

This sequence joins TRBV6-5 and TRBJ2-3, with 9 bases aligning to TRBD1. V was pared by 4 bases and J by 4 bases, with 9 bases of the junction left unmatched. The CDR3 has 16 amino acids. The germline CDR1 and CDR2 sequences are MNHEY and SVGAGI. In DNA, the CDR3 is TGTGCCAGCAGTTTACTGGGACAGGGAGTTCCAGATACGCAGTATTTT. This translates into CASSLLGQGVPDTQYF.

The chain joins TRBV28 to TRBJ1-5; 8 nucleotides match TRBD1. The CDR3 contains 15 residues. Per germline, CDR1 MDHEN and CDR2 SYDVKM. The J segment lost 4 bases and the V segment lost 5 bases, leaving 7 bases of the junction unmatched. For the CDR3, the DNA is TGTGCCAGCAGTCCCGATCGACAGGGGAATCAGCCCCAGCATTTT. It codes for CASSPDRQGNQPQHF.

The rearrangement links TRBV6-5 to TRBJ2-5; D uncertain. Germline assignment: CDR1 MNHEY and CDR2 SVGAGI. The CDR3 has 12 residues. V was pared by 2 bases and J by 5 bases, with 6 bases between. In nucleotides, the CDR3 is TGTGCCAGCAGTTACGGTTTTGAGACCCAGTACTTC. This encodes CASSYGFETQYF.